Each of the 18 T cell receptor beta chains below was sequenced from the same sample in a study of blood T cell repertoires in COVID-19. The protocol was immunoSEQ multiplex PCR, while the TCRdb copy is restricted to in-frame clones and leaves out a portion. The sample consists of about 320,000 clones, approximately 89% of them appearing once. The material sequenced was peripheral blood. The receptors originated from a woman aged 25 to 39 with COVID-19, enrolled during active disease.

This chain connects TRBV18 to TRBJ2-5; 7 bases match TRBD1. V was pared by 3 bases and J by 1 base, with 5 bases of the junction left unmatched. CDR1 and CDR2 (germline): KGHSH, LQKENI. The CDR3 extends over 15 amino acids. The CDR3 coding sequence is TGTGCCAGCTCACCCCAGACAGGGTCCCAAGAGACCCAGTACTTC. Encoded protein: CASSPQTGSQETQYF. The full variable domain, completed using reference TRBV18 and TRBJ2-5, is NAGVMQNPRHLVRRRGQEARLRCSPMKGHSHVYWYRQLPEEGLKFMVYLQKENIIDESGMPKERFSAEFPKEGPSILRIQQVVRGDSAAYFCASSPQTGSQETQYFGPGTRLLVL.

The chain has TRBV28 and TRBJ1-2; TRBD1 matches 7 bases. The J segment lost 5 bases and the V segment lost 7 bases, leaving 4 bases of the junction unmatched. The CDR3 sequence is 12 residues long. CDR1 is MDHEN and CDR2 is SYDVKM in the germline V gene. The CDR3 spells CASKQGRYGYTF. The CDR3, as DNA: TGTGCCAGCAAACAGGGGCGTTATGGCTACACCTTC.

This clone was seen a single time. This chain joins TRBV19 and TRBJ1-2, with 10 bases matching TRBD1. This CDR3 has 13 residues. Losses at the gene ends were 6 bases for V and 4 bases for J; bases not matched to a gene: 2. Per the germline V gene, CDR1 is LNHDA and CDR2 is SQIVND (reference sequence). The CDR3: CASRTGGSYGYTF. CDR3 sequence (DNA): TGTGCCAGTAGGACAGGGGGCAGCTATGGCTACACCTTC.

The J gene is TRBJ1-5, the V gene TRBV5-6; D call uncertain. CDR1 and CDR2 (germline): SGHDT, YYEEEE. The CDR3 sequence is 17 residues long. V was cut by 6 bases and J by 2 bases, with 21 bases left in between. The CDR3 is CASTSVVPVRGNQPQHF. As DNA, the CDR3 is TGTGCCAGCACTTCCGTCGTTCCGGTGCGCGGCAATCAGCCCCAGCATTTT.

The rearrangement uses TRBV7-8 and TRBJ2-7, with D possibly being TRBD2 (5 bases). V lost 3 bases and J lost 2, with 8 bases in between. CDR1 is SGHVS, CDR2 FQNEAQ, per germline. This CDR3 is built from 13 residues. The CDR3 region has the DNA TGTGCCAGCAGCTTTTACGGGGCCTACGAGCAGTACTTC. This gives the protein CASSFYGAYEQYF.

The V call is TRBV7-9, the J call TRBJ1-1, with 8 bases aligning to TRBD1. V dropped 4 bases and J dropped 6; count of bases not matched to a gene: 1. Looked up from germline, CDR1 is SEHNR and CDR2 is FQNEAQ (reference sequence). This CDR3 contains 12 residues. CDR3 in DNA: TGTGCCAGCAGCTCGACAGGGGCTGAAGCTTTCTTT. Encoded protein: CASSSTGAEAFF.

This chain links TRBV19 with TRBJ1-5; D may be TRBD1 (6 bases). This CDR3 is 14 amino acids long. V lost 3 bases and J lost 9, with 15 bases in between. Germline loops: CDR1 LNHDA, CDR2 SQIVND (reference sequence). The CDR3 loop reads CASSMRGRGSPQHF. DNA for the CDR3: TGTGCCAGTAGTATGCGGGGGCGTGGGTCGCCCCAGCATTTT. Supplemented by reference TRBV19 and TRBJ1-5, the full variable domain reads DGGITQSPKYLFRKEGQNVTLSCEQNLNHDAMYWYRQDPGQGLRLIYYSQIVNDFQKGDIAEGYSVSREKKESFPLTVTSAQKNPTAFYLCASSMRGRGSPQHFGDGTRLSIL.

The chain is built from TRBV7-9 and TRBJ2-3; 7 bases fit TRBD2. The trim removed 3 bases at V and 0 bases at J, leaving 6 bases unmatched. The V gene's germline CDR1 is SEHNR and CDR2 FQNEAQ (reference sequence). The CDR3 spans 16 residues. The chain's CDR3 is CASSFYGRGSTDTQYF. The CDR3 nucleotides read TGTGCCAGCAGCTTTTATGGGCGGGGGAGCACAGATACGCAGTATTTT.

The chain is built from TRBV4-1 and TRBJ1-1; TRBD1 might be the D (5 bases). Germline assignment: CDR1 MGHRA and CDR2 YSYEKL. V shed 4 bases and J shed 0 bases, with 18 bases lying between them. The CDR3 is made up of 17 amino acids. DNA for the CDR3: TGCGCCAGCAGCCTCAATCTCCAGGGCCTAATGAACACTGAAGCTTTCTTT. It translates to CASSLNLQGLMNTEAFF.

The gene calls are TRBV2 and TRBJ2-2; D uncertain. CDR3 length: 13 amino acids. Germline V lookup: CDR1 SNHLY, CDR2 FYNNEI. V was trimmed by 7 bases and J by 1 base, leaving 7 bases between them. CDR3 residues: CASTVRNTGELFF. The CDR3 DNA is TGTGCCAGCACGGTTCGGAACACCGGGGAGCTGTTTTTT. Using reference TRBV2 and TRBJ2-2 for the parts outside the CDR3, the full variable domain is EPEVTQTPSHQVTQMGQEVILRCVPISNHLYFYWYRQILGQKVEFLVSFYNNEISEKSEIFDDQFSVERPDGSNFTLKIRSTKLEDSAMYFCASTVRNTGELFFGEGSRLTVL.

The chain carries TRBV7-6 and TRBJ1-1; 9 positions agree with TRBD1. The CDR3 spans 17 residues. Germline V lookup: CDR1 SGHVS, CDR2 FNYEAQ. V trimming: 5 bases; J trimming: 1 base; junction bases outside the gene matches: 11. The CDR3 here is CASSVAGQGSGNTEAFF. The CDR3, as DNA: TGTGCCAGCAGCGTGGCGGGACAGGGCTCTGGGAACACTGAAGCTTTCTTT.

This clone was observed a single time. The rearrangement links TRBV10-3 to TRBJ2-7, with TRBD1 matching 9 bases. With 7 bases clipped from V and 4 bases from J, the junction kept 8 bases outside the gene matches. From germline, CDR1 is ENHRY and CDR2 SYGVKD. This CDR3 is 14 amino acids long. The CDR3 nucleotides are TGTGCCATCAAGAAGACAGGGGGAAGGTACGAGCAGTACTTC. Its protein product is CAIKKTGGRYEQYF.

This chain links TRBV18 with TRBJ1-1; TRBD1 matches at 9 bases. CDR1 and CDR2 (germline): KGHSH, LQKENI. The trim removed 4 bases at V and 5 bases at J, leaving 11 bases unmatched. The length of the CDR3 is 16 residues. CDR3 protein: CASSQGQGIRRTEAFF. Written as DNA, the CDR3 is TGTGCCAGCTCACAGGGACAGGGAATTCGAAGGACTGAAGCTTTCTTT.

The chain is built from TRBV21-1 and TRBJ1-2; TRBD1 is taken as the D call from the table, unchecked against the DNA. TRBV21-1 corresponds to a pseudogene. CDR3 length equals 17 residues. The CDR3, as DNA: TGTGCCAGCAGCAAAGCGCTTTCCTGGCACCGTATCTATGGCTACACCTTC. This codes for CASSKALSWHRIYGYTF.

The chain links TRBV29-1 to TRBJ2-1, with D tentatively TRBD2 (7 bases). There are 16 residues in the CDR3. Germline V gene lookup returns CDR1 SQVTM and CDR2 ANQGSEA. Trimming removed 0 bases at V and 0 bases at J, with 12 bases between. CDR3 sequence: CSVEEGGGGSYNEQFF. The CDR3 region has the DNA TGCAGCGTTGAAGAAGGAGGGGGGGGCTCCTACAATGAGCAGTTCTTC.

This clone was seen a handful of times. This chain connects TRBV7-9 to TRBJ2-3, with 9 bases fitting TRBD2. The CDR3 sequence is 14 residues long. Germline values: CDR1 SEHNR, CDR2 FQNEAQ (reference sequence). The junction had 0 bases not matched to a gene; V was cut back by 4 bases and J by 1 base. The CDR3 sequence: CASSSSGGTDTQYF. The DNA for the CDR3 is TGTGCCAGCAGCTCTAGCGGGGGCACAGATACGCAGTATTTT.

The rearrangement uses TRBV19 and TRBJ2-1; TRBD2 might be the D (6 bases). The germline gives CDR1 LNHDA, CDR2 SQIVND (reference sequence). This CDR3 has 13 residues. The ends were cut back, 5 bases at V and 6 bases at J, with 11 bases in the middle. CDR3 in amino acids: CASSFQGGNEQFF. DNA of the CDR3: TGTGCCAGTAGTTTCCAGGGAGGCAATGAGCAGTTCTTC.

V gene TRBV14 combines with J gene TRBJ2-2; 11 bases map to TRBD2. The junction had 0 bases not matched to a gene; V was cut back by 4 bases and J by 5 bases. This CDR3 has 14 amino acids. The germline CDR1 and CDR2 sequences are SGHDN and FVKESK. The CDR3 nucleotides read TGTGCCAGCAGCCGACTAGCGGGAACCGGGGAGCTGTTTTTT. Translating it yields CASSRLAGTGELFF.